Listed here is a single TCR beta chain. The record originates from a study of control samples from healthy donors and cancer patients. This CDR3 has 14 amino acids. Deletions cut 6 bases from V and 6 bases from J, with 15 bases between. Germline-derived CDR1 and CDR2 are MNHEY and SVGAGI. Libraries were prepared by immunoSEQ multiplex PCR; TCRdb keeps only in-frame clonotypes and omits some of them. The repertoire holds some 99,000 clones, with around 89% as singletons. The chain carries TRBV6-5 and TRBJ2-1; D may match TRBD1 or TRBD2 (6 bases each). The sequenced material came from blood. The clonotype was recovered from a woman between 45 and 65 years old in good health. The CDR3 nucleotides read TGTGCCAGCAGCCGGATCGGGGGCGGCAATGAGCAGTTCTTC. Translating it yields CASSRIGGGNEQFF.